The 3 T cell receptor beta chains in this list originate from one sample, sequenced in a study of cytomegalovirus exposure and HLA in healthy donors. The PCR contained 60 Vbeta and 13 Jbeta primers. Some clones are missing from TCRdb's copy, which holds only in-frame ones; the method was immunoSEQ multiplex PCR. Of some 160,000 clones listed, roughly a tenth are singletons. The source material was PBMCs. The source is a male donor in good health and CMV-seronegative.

This clone was recorded a few times. This rearrangement joins TRBV30 to TRBJ2-3, with unresolved D. The CDR3 contains 12 residues. Germline CDR1 GTSNPN, CDR2 SVGIG (reference sequence). V lost 0 bases and J 4 bases, leaving 5 bases between the germline ends. The CDR3 here is CAWSVRADTQYF. In DNA, the CDR3 is TGTGCCTGGAGTGTACGAGCAGATACGCAGTATTTT.

The chain joins TRBV7-3 to TRBJ2-7, with TRBD2 matching over 11 bases. Germline V gene sequence: CDR1 SGHTA, CDR2 FQGTGA. CDR3 length equals 15 residues. J lost 0 bases, V lost 5 bases, and 3 bases had no gene match. In DNA form, the CDR3 reads TGTGCCAGCAGCCAACTAGCGGGGGACTCCTACGAGCAGTACTTC. Residues: CASSQLAGDSYEQYF. Variable domain in full (rest from reference TRBV7-3 and TRBJ2-7): GAGVSQTPSNKVTEKGKYVELRCDPISGHTALYWYRQSLGQGPEFLIYFQGTGAADDSGLPNDRFFAVRPEGSVSTLKIQRTERGDSAVYLCASSQLAGDSYEQYFGPGTRLTVT.

The chain recombines TRBV2 with TRBJ1-1, with unresolved D. This CDR3 region has 13 residues. Germline V gene lookup returns CDR1 SNHLY and CDR2 FYNNEI. Trimming removed 9 bases from V and 9 bases from J, with 20 bases in between. The CDR3 DNA follows: TGTGCCAGTCGGGTGGGTCCTTCTGGTCAAGCTTTCTTT. Translation: CASRVGPSGQAFF.